These 28 T cell receptor beta chains share one sample of origin, sequenced in a study of shared clonotypes between healthy human individuals. Assay used: immunoSEQ multiplex PCR; TCRdb lists only in-frame clones, some missing. This table holds 950,000 to 1,100,000 clones, around 74% found once. Sequenced: memory CD4+ T cells sorted from blood. The subset was: CD45RA-negative fraction. The receptor source for this set is a man aged 18 to 30 in good health.

V usage is TRBV14 and J usage is TRBJ1-2, with 7 nucleotides matching TRBD1. This CDR3 spans 14 amino acids. J was trimmed by 5 bases and V by 0 bases; bases with no gene match: 3. The V gene's germline CDR1 is SGHDN and CDR2 FVKESK. Written as DNA, the CDR3 is TGTGCCAGCAGCCAAGAGGACAGGTTTTATGGCTACACCTTC. It is translated as CASSQEDRFYGYTF.

V usage is TRBV10-3 and J usage is TRBJ2-7; 12 bases align to TRBD2. The CDR3 loop spans 17 amino acids. V gave up 4 bases and J gave up 6 bases; unmatched junction bases: 13. The germline V gene encodes CDR1 ENHRY and CDR2 SYGVKD. In DNA form, the CDR3 reads TGTGCCATCAGTGTGGGCACGACTAGCGGGAGTACCCCCGAGCAGTACTTC. Its protein product is CAISVGTTSGSTPEQYF.

In this sample, this clone turned up a few times. Other nucleotide sequences from this sample produce the same CDR3. The chain uses TRBV25-1 and TRBJ1-1, with 11 positions matching TRBD1. Germline V gene lookup returns CDR1 MGHDK and CDR2 SYGVNS. This CDR3 contains 14 residues. V was pared by 5 bases and J by 4 bases, with 3 bases of the junction left unmatched. CDR3 sequence (DNA): TGTGCCAGCAGTCCGGGACAGGGGGTCACTGAAGCTTTCTTT. Translation: CASSPGQGVTEAFF.

Details on this clone: The sample has other DNA sequences that encode this CDR3 too. The gene calls are TRBV18 and TRBJ1-1; D possibly corresponds to TRBD1 (6 bases). Germline V gene sequence: CDR1 KGHSH, CDR2 LQKENI. This CDR3 is 13 amino acids long. With 6 bases removed from V and 2 bases from J, the gap between germline ends came to 10 bases. CDR3 in amino acids: CASSPGGNTEAFF. The CDR3 DNA reads as TGTGCCAGCTCGCCCGGGGGCAACACTGAAGCTTTCTTT.

J is TRBJ1-2 and V is TRBV5-1; D is perhaps TRBD1 (5 bases). V was trimmed by 4 bases and J by 7 bases, leaving 20 bases between them. Germline CDR1 is SGHRS and CDR2 is YFSETQ. The CDR3 is made up of 15 amino acids. CDR3 protein: CASSPYLGGGIGYTF. CDR3 in DNA: TGCGCCAGCAGCCCCTACCTGGGGGGTGGCATTGGCTACACCTTC.

The sample holds a few counts of this clone. The chain joins TRBV6-4 to TRBJ1-2; D is unclear. The V end lost 10 bases, the J end lost 8 bases, and 14 bases lay between the germline ends. The CDR3 totals 11 residues. Germline CDR1 is MRHNA and CDR2 is SNTAGT. The DNA of the CDR3 is TGTGCCACCTTCTTAGTGGACGGCTACACCTTC. Translation: CATFLVDGYTF.

J is TRBJ2-6 and V is TRBV5-1, with D uncertain. Germline V gene data show CDR1 as SGHRS and CDR2 as YFSETQ. There are 15 residues in the CDR3. Trimming stripped 4 bases from V and 1 base from J, with 9 bases between. For the CDR3, the DNA is TGCGCCAGCAGCCCGATGGGATCTGGGGCCAACGTCCTGACTTTC. Encoded protein: CASSPMGSGANVLTF. Based on the CDR3 plus reference TRBV5-1 and TRBJ2-6, the full variable domain is KAGVTQTPRYLIKTRGQQVTLSCSPISGHRSVSWYQQTPGQGLQFLFEYFSETQRNKGNFPGRFSGRQFSNSRSEMNVSTLELGDSALYLCASSPMGSGANVLTFGAGSRLTVL.

With regard to this clone: Since a much larger clone is just one base distant, this may be a read error. The V and J genes are TRBV5-4 and TRBJ1-5; perhaps TRBD1 as D (5 bases). Germline CDR1 and CDR2: SGHNT and YYREEE (reference sequence). The CDR3 runs to 13 residues. Trimming removed 2 bases from V and 5 bases from J, with 8 bases in between. CDR3 DNA sequence: TGTGCCAGCAGCTTTAAAGGGGATCAGCCCCAGCATTTT. Translation gives CASSFKGDQPQHF.

CDR3 sequence (DNA): TGTGCCAGTAGTATACCGGGTCTTAACTATGGCTACACCTTC. Amino acid sequence: CASSIPGLNYGYTF. The chain combines TRBV19 with TRBJ1-2; D remains unclear. The CDR3 is 14 residues long. Germline CDR1 and CDR2: LNHDA and SQIVND (reference sequence). V dropped 2 bases and J dropped 1 base, with 8 bases sitting between them.

A single count supports this clone. V usage is TRBV19 and J usage is TRBJ2-4; TRBD1 or TRBD2 may be the D gene (5 bases each). The CDR3 is made up of 17 amino acids. The germline V gene has CDR1 LNHDA and CDR2 SQIVND (reference sequence). With 4 bases removed from V and 3 bases from J, the gap between germline ends came to 19 bases. The CDR3 sequence is CASSTSVEGPGKNIQYF. The CDR3 coding sequence is TGTGCCAGTAGTACCTCAGTCGAGGGGCCGGGCAAAAACATTCAGTACTTC.

V is TRBV6-5 and J is TRBJ1-6; D ambiguous. The CDR3 consists of 13 residues. Germline lookup yields CDR1 MNHEY and CDR2 SVGAGI. V lost 6 bases and J 9 bases, leaving 12 bases between the germline ends. CDR3 sequence (DNA): TGTGCCAGCAGCTCCGGGCCGGGTTCACCCCTCCACTTT. Its translation: CASSSGPGSPLHF.

This sequence joins TRBV6-1 and TRBJ2-7; 8 nucleotides line up with TRBD2. V dropped 8 bases and J dropped 5; count of bases not matched to a gene: 11. CDR1 is MNHNS and CDR2 is SASEGT in the germline V gene. This CDR3 has 14 amino acids. CDR3 in DNA: TGTGCCAGCCGCCGGGAGGGTGGGGTGAACGAGCAGTACTTC. It translates to CASRREGGVNEQYF.

The chain links TRBV2 to TRBJ2-5; D gene uncertain. The CDR3 contains 13 residues. Germline CDR1 is SNHLY and CDR2 is FYNNEI. Trimming removed 6 bases at V and 0 bases at J, with 8 bases between. The CDR3 region has the DNA TGTGCCAGCAGCTCCGGGTACCAAGAGACCCAGTACTTC. Encoded protein: CASSSGYQETQYF.

A word on this clone: This sequence may be a read error, since a much larger clone differs from it by one base. The chain carries TRBV2 and TRBJ1-1; tentative D call: TRBD1 (5 bases). Germline-derived CDR1 and CDR2 are SNHLY and FYNNEI. V lost 3 bases to trimming and J lost 1 base, with 6 bases between them. The length of the CDR3 is 13 residues. CDR3 sequence (DNA): TGTGCCAGCAGTGACCAGGGGAACACTGAAGCTTTCTTT. This translates into CASSDQGNTEAFF.

This sequence joins TRBV7-6 and TRBJ1-2; D is perhaps TRBD1 (6 bases). Germline assignment: CDR1 SGHVS and CDR2 FNYEAQ. Deletions cut 0 bases from V and 8 bases from J, with 10 bases between. The CDR3 is made up of 13 amino acids. The CDR3 nucleotides are TGTGCCAGCAGCTTAGCACAGGGAAGGGGCTACACCTTC. Protein: CASSLAQGRGYTF.

This clone occurred a few times. The rearrangement uses TRBV5-1 and TRBJ2-5; D not certain. Germline values: CDR1 SGHRS, CDR2 YFSETQ. The CDR3 consists of 19 residues. V was shortened by 0 bases and J by 5 bases, with 26 bases between the two germline ends. The CDR3 loop reads CASSLGSFSALGRKETQYF. CDR3 sequence (DNA): TGCGCCAGCAGCTTGGGTTCATTTTCCGCCCTCGGTAGAAAGGAGACCCAGTACTTC.

The chain carries TRBV7-8 and TRBJ2-1, with D unresolved. CDR1 is SGHVS, CDR2 FQNEAQ, per germline. This CDR3 spans 16 amino acids. V was shortened by 5 bases and J by 7 bases, with 21 bases between the two germline ends. The CDR3 loop reads CASSIRQVGWVNEQFF. The CDR3 region has the DNA TGTGCCAGCAGCATTCGACAAGTTGGGTGGGTGAATGAGCAGTTCTTC. Filled out from reference TRBV7-8 and TRBJ2-1, the complete variable domain reads GAGVSQSPRYKVAKRGQDVALRCDPISGHVSLFWYQQALGQGPEFLTYFQNEAQLDKSGLPSDRFFAERPEGSVSTLKIQRTQQEDSAVYLCASSIRQVGWVNEQFFGPGTRLTVL.

This chain uses TRBV7-3 with TRBJ2-5; D is uncertain. Germline values: CDR1 SGHTA, CDR2 FQGTGA. The CDR3 loop spans 13 amino acids. With 2 bases removed from V and 2 bases from J, the gap between germline ends came to 6 bases. CDR3 sequence reads: CASSLYQQETQYF. The CDR3 DNA sequence: TGTGCCAGCAGCTTATATCAGCAAGAGACCCAGTACTTC.

Details on this clone: Additional DNA sequences in this sample encode the identical CDR3. This chain connects TRBV6-6 to TRBJ1-2; 7 bases are a match to TRBD1. This CDR3 spans 13 amino acids. V shed 5 bases and J 3 bases; nucleotides not matched to a gene: 3. Germline-derived CDR1 and CDR2 are MNHNY and SVGAGI (reference sequence). The CDR3 DNA reads as TGTGCCAGCAGTCCCCAGGGGGACTATGGCTACACCTTC. Residues: CASSPQGDYGYTF.

This clone was counted only a few times. This sequence joins TRBV15 and TRBJ2-1; D unclear. V lost 0 bases and J 5 bases, leaving 11 bases between the germline ends. CDR1 is LNHNV, CDR2 YYDKDF, per germline (reference sequence). The CDR3 spans 15 residues. CDR3 sequence: CATSRDLGYNNEQFF. Here the CDR3 DNA reads TGTGCCACCAGCAGAGACCTGGGGTACAACAATGAGCAGTTCTTC.

In regard to this clone: Other DNA sequences within the sample encode an identical CDR3. The chain carries TRBV10-1 and TRBJ2-1; TRBD2 aligns across 14 bases. CDR3 length: 16 amino acids. Germline V CDR1 and CDR2: WNHNN, SYGVQD (reference sequence). With V trimmed by 0 bases and J by 7 bases, 2 bases remained unmatched. For the CDR3, the DNA is TGCGCCAGCAGTGAGTCGCGGACTAGCGGGGGGAATGAGCAGTTCTTC. Translation: CASSESRTSGGNEQFF.

This clone has more than one count but fewer than ten. V is TRBV14 and J is TRBJ1-6; D is unresolved. The germline V gene encodes CDR1 SGHDN and CDR2 FVKESK. The CDR3 sequence is 14 residues long. V dropped 0 bases and J dropped 10 bases, with 10 bases sitting between them. CDR3 protein: CASSQEGGISPLHF. The DNA of the CDR3 is TGTGCCAGCAGCCAAGAGGGAGGCATATCACCCCTCCACTTT.

The chain links TRBV19 to TRBJ1-2; 8 bases are a match to TRBD1. CDR1 is LNHDA and CDR2 is SQIVND in the germline V gene (reference sequence). V shed 4 bases, J shed 9 bases, and the junction held 10 bases outside the gene matches. The CDR3 is made up of 14 amino acids. In DNA form, the CDR3 reads TGTGCCAGTAGTAGTACCGGGACAGGCACCCGCTACACCTTC. Translated: CASSSTGTGTRYTF.

Only a few counts were recorded for this clone. The V call is TRBV27, the J call TRBJ1-2; D gene uncertain. Germline CDR1 MNHEY, CDR2 SMNVEV (reference sequence). The V end was cut by 5 bases, the J end by 1 base, with 11 bases between. The CDR3 length is 14 residues. The DNA of the CDR3 is TGTGCCAGCAGTCCAGACACAATTAACTATGGCTACACCTTC. Translation gives CASSPDTINYGYTF.

This chain links TRBV2 with TRBJ2-7; no clear D gene. V dropped 8 bases and J dropped 6 bases, with 8 bases sitting between them. Germline values: CDR1 SNHLY, CDR2 FYNNEI. The CDR3 loop spans 10 amino acids. The CDR3 sequence is CASAESEQYF. The CDR3 DNA is TGTGCCAGCGCCGAGAGCGAGCAGTACTTC.

This chain links TRBV9 with TRBJ2-7; 10 bases map to TRBD1. Germline values: CDR1 SGDLS, CDR2 YYNGEE. The CDR3 has 16 amino acids. V lost 4 bases to trimming and J lost 6 bases; unmatched junction nucleotides: 13. The CDR3 loop is CASSPRAGTGVGEQYF. The CDR3 DNA reads TGTGCCAGCAGCCCCCGAGCCGGGACAGGGGTTGGCGAGCAGTACTTC.

The chain has TRBV11-2 and TRBJ1-3, with D unresolved. The length of the CDR3 is 15 residues. From germline, CDR1 is SGHAT and CDR2 FQNNGV. The ends were cut back, 5 bases at V and 0 bases at J, with 11 bases in the middle. The DNA for the CDR3 is TGTGCCAGCAGCCAATCTACTAGCTCTGGAAACACCATATATTTT. This codes for CASSQSTSSGNTIYF.

The genes are TRBV6-6 and TRBJ2-7; 9 bases are a match to TRBD2. Germline V gene sequence: CDR1 MNHNY, CDR2 SVGAGI (reference sequence). V lost 2 bases to trimming and J lost 7 bases; unmatched junction nucleotides: 3. The CDR3 length is 13 residues. In nucleotides, the CDR3 is TGTGCCAGCAGTTACCCGGGACTAGCTGAGCAGTACTTC. It codes for CASSYPGLAEQYF.